This T cell receptor beta chain was found in a study of CD8+ T cells in alopecia areata. General study results and limits: Tissue-resident alphabeta T cells belonging to normal skin likewise get sequenced within scalp specimens. Clonality was higher in lesional than normal scalp, especially in alopecia totalis/universalis.

The CDR3 sequence is 14 residues long. The germline V gene encodes CDR1 NSQYPW and CDR2 LRSPGD (reference sequence). V gave up 1 base and J gave up 0 bases, with 5 bases separating them. There are a few counts of this clone. Its specificity is not known. Gene names and germline match the mouse. The observed sequence ends 4 residues before the CDR3 terminus, with the missing tail filled in from the germline J gene. Other DNA sequences in this specimen translate into the identical CDR3. Combined cutaneous lymph node cells underwent sorting by CD4, CD8alpha, NKG2D, NKG2ACE and additional markers. Sequencing templates came from extracted RNA that was reverse transcribed into cDNA. Assay used: immunoSEQ multiplex PCR; TCRdb lists only in-frame clones, some missing. This repertoire holds about 300,000 clones, and none appear only once.

V usage is TRBV1 and J usage is TRBJ2-5; D gene ambiguous. Sequenced: CD4+ T cells sorted from a lymph node. The receptor's source is a C3H/HeJ mouse with alopecia areata. Mouse strain MHC haplotype: H2-k. The part of the CDR3 DNA that was read is TGCACCTGCAGTGCAGGTTTTAACCAAGAC. It yields the protein CTCSAGFNQD. The full CDR3 protein is CTCSAGFNQDTQYF.